The rows below give T cell receptor beta chains drawn from one sample of a study of blood T cell repertoires in COVID-19. Profiled with immunoSEQ multiplex PCR; TCRdb holds only in-frame clones, not every one. Seen here are some 31,000 clones, about 85% observed once, and the top ten hold roughly a sixth. The sequenced material came from peripheral blood. Receptors were obtained from a woman in her fifties or sixties with active COVID-19. Each CDR3 is given with its conserved first and last residue. Each record gives: J gene, D gene, clone size, V gene, CDR3 DNA, CDR3 protein. The D gene is left open where the match is weak. Part of the rows lack a size; the others show once, few, many or a class for expanded clones.

>TRBJ1-3|-|once|TRBV3-1/TRBV3-2
TGTGCCAGCAGCCGGGGAGCCTCTGGAAACACCATATATTTT
CASSRGASGNTIYF
>TRBJ2-1|-|-|TRBV7-2
TGTGCCAGCAGCTTTGCAGGAAGGAATGAGCAGTTCTTC
CASSFAGRNEQFF
>TRBJ1-1|-|-|TRBV2
TGTGCCAGCAGTGAAGCGTCAGCGATGAACACTGAAGCTTTCTTT
CASSEASAMNTEAFF
>TRBJ2-1|-|-|TRBV7-2
TGTGCCAGCAGCTTGAGGAGGTACAATGAGCAGTTCTTC
CASSLRRYNEQFF
>TRBJ2-4|TRBD2|-|TRBV18
TGTGCCAGCTCCGGAACTAGCGGGGACATTCAGTACTTC
CASSGTSGDIQYF
>TRBJ2-1|TRBD1|-|TRBV18
TGTGCCAGCTCATCAGGACAGGGTCCCTACAATGAGCAGTTCTTC
CASSSGQGPYNEQFF
>TRBJ2-2|TRBD2|-|TRBV11-2
TGTGCCAGCAGCTTAGTACCAGCGGGGGGACGGTGGACCGGGGAGCTGTTTTTT
CASSLVPAGGRWTGELFF
>TRBJ1-4|-|-|TRBV7-9
TGTGCCAGCAGCTCCACACAAACTAATGAAAAACTGTTTTTT
CASSSTQTNEKLFF
>TRBJ1-1|-|-|TRBV5-5
TGTGCCAGCAGCTTGGAACCCGCGACAGAGAACACTGAAGCTTTCTTT
CASSLEPATENTEAFF
>TRBJ2-3|-|-|TRBV4-1
TGCGCCAGCAGCCAGAATGCGGCCCTCGCGGGAGATACGCAGTATTTT
CASSQNAALAGDTQYF
>TRBJ1-2|-|-|TRBV7-2
TGTGCCAGCAGCCCCCAGAGGGGGGGCCTGAGACGAAGCCAGGATGGCTACACCTTC
CASSPQRGGLRRSQDGYTF
>TRBJ1-3|TRBD1|-|TRBV7-2
TGTGCCAGCAGCCGTTGGGACAGGGTGGGAAACACCATATATTTT
CASSRWDRVGNTIYF
>TRBJ2-3|-|-|TRBV10-3
TGTGCCATCAAGGGGGACGGAGTAAGCACAGATACGCAGTATTTT
CAIKGDGVSTDTQYF
>TRBJ2-2|TRBD1|-|TRBV5-4
TGTGCCAGCAGCTTCCCGGGACAGGGGCACACCGGGGAGCTGTTTTTT
CASSFPGQGHTGELFF
>TRBJ2-7|TRBD2|-|TRBV19
TGTGCCAGTAGTAAGGTTCCCGGGACTATCACCTACGAGCAGTACTTC
CASSKVPGTITYEQYF
>TRBJ2-7|-|-|TRBV5-5
TGTGCCAGCAGCTTGGCTCCTTTTGCCTACGAGCAGTACTTC
CASSLAPFAYEQYF
>TRBJ1-1|TRBD1|-|TRBV7-8
TGTGCCAGCAGCGCACTGACAGGGTTGAGTAGGAACACTGAAGCTTTCTTT
CASSALTGLSRNTEAFF
>TRBJ2-1|TRBD2|-|TRBV10-3
TGTGCCATCAGTGAGTCTATAACTAGCGGGGAAAATGAGCAGTTCTTC
CAISESITSGENEQFF
>TRBJ2-5|-|-|TRBV5-1
TGCGCCAGCAGCCGGACCCTCGGAGGATGGGAGACCCAGTACTTC
CASSRTLGGWETQYF
>TRBJ2-7|-|-|TRBV4-1
TGCGCCAGCAGCCAGACGGACAGATCCTTTTACGAGCAGTACTTC
CASSQTDRSFYEQYF
>TRBJ2-7|-|-|TRBV5-6
TGTGCCAGCAGCTTGGGGGGGCGCGACGACGAGCAGTACTTC
CASSLGGRDDEQYF
>TRBJ2-1|TRBD2|once|TRBV24-1
TGTGCCACCAGTGATAGGACTAGAGCACGCGAGCAGTTCTTC
CATSDRTRAREQFF
>TRBJ1-2|TRBD1|-|TRBV9
TGTGCCAGCAGCGTAGAGGAGGGGGCGCGTTATGGCTACACCTTC
CASSVEEGARYGYTF
>TRBJ2-2|-|-|TRBV4-2
TGTGCCAGCAGCCGACTTTTGAACACCGGGGAGCTGTTTTTT
CASSRLLNTGELFF
>TRBJ2-5|-|-|TRBV19
TGTGCCAGTAGTATAAGCGGGACAGGTGAACAAGAGACCCAGTACTTC
CASSISGTGEQETQYF
>TRBJ2-7|TRBD2|-|TRBV2
TGTGCCAGCGGATTTGGCGGGGGCTCCTACGAGCAGTACTTC
CASGFGGGSYEQYF
>TRBJ1-5|TRBD1|few|TRBV28
TGTGCCAGCAGTTTTGGGCAGGGGGCCGGTCAGCCCCAGCATTTT
CASSFGQGAGQPQHF
>TRBJ1-1|-|-|TRBV5-1
TGCGCCAGCAGCTCCTTAATGAACACTGAAGCTTTCTTT
CASSSLMNTEAFF
>TRBJ2-4|-|-|TRBV28
TGTGCCACCAATACAGAGAAAAACATTCAGTACTTC
CATNTEKNIQYF
>TRBJ2-5|TRBD2|-|TRBV6-2/TRBV6-3
TGTGCCAGCAGCCAACTTAGCGGGAGTACCCAGTACTTC
CASSQLSGSTQYF
>TRBJ1-2|TRBD1|-|TRBV7-2
TGTGCCAGCAGCTTAATGACAGGGGATGGCTACACCTTC
CASSLMTGDGYTF
>TRBJ1-2|TRBD1|-|TRBV9
TGTGCCAGCAGCGCGAAGACAGGGGGAAAAAGTACGAACTATGGCTACACCTTC
CASSAKTGGKSTNYGYTF
>TRBJ1-1|TRBD1|once|TRBV5-1
TGCGCCAGCAGCTTGGGACAGGGGCACACTGAAGCTTTCTTT
CASSLGQGHTEAFF
>TRBJ2-1|TRBD2|-|TRBV24-1
TGTGCCACCAGTGATTTGTCGCCTAGCGGGAGTAGGAATGAGCAGTTCTTC
CATSDLSPSGSRNEQFF
>TRBJ1-5|TRBD1|-|TRBV6-2/TRBV6-3
TGTGCCAGCAGTCCCCGGGACAGGGGTTTTCAGCCCCAGCATTTT
CASSPRDRGFQPQHF
>TRBJ2-5|TRBD1|-|TRBV19
TGTGCCAGTAGGAGACAGGGGGAAGAGACCCAGTACTTC
CASRRQGEETQYF
>TRBJ2-1|TRBD2|-|TRBV6-2/TRBV6-3
TGTGCCAGCAGTTTTGGACTAGCGGGAACTGGTGAGCAGTTCTTC
CASSFGLAGTGEQFF